A single TCR beta chain is shown here with its context. This sample was included in a study of early T cells in non-severe SARS-CoV-2 infection. TCRdb independently ran MiXCR on the 5' RACE reads; one entry per CDR3 protein. The repertoire holds about 77,000 distinct CDR3 sequences, with less than 20% as singletons. The V gene's germline CDR1 is MDHEN and CDR2 SYDVKM. The CDR3 contains 14 residues. The ends were cut back, 4 bases at V and 3 bases at J, with 12 bases in the middle. This sequence originates from an adult who was a healthcare worker with PCR-confirmed SARS-CoV-2 infection or an uninfected control (not recorded which). V and J are TRBV28 and TRBJ2-5; D ambiguous. The sequencing input was whole blood. DNA of the CDR3: TGTGCCAGCAGTTATAAGTTAAAGAAAGAGACCCAGTACTTC. This encodes CASSYKLKKETQYF.